This TCR beta chain was identified during a study of blood T cells in healthy people across ages. Study-wide points: Observed TCR beta diversity showed a strong correlation with the percentage of naive T cells as measured by flow cytometry.

The CDR3 runs 14 residues. V was pared by 4 bases and J by 5 bases, with 15 bases between. Germline V CDR1 and CDR2: SGHTA, FQGNSA. A sample-barcoded 5' primer and a J-beta primer mix were used in a second PCR of about 6 to 12 cycles. TCRdb re-called the 5' RACE reads with MiXCR, one entry per CDR3 protein. The profile shows some 860,000 distinct CDR3 sequences, roughly three fifths of them singletons. Donors ranged from roughly 6 to 90 years old and were healthy Caucasians in Russia. Staff drew 9 to 10 milliliters of peripheral blood from each donor. Per-sample yields of isolated PBMCs were at least 6.5 million. This clonotype was seen only a few times. The target antigen is unknown.

The receptor comes from a man aged 40-49 years in good health. Material for sequencing was blood. The rearrangement uses TRBV7-2 and TRBJ2-7; the D is unclear. The CDR3 is CASSSMLTVHEQYF. The CDR3 DNA reads TGTGCCAGCAGCTCAATGCTTACCGTCCACGAGCAGTACTTC.